The clone carrying this T cell receptor beta chain came up a few times. Its matching antigen is unknown. V was pared by 3 bases and J by 1 base, with 6 bases between. Germline assignment: CDR1 MNHNS and CDR2 SASEGT. This CDR3 spans 13 amino acids. The sample originates from a study of T cell responses to AZD1222 COVID-19 vaccine. Libraries were prepared by immunoSEQ multiplex PCR; TCRdb keeps only in-frame clonotypes and omits some of them. Of more than 100,000 clones in the sample, 92% were seen once. Notes on the study in general: Nearly half of spike-specific TCRs reportedly target unmutated variant regions. Spike was spanned by vaccine-associated CD4 TCRs, which were dominant at 160-218 and 743-854.

V usage is TRBV6-1 and J usage is TRBJ2-5; no definite D call. The sequencing here drew on peripheral blood, taken 28 days after the second AZD1222 dose. This receptor was identified in an adult who received the AZD1222 COVID-19 vaccine. CDR3 in DNA: TGTGCCAGCAGTGACAGCCTCCAAGAGACCCAGTACTTC. Protein product: CASSDSLQETQYF.